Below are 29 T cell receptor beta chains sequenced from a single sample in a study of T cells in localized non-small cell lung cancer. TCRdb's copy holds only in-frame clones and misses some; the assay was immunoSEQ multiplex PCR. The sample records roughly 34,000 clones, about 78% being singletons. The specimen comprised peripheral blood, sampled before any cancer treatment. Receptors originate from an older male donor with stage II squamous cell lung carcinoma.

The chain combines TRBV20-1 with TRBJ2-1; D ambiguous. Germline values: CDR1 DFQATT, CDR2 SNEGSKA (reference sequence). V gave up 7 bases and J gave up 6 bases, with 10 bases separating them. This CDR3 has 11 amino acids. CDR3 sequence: CSGTIGNEQFF. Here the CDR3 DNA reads TGCAGTGGGACGATCGGCAATGAGCAGTTCTTC.

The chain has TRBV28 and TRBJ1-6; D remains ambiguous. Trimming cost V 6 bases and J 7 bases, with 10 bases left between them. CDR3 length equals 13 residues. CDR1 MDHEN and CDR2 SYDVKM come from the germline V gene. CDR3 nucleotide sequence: TGTGCCAGCAGAATCTTAGCCAATTCACCCCTCCACTTT. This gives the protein CASRILANSPLHF.

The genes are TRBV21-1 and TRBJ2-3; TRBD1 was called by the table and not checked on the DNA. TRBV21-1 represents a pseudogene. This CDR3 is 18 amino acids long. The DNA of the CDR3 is TGTGCCAGCAGCAAAGCGCTAACGGGCAGGGGGGCCACAGATACGCAGTATTTT. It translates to CASSKALTGRGATDTQYF.

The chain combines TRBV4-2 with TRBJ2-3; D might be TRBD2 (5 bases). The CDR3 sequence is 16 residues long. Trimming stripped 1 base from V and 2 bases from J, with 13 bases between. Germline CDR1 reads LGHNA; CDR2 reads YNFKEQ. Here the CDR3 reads CASSQGGSANTDTQYF. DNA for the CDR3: TGTGCCAGCAGCCAAGGGGGTAGCGCAAACACAGATACGCAGTATTTT.

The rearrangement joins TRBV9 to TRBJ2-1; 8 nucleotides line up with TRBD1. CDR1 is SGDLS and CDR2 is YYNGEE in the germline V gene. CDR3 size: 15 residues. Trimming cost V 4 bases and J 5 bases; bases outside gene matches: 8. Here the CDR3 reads CASSTRTGPNNEQFF. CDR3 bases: TGTGCCAGCAGCACCCGGACAGGGCCGAACAATGAGCAGTTCTTC.

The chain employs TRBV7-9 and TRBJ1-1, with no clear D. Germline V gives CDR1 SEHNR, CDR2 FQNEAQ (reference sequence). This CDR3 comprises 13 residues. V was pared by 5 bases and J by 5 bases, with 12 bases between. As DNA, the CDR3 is TGTGCCAGCAGCCCTCCGACCGGGACTGAAGCTTTCTTT. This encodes CASSPPTGTEAFF.

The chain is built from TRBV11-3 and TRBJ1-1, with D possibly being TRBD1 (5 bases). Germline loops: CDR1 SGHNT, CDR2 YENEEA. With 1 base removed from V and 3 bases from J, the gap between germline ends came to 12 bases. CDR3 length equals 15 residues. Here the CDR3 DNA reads TGTGCCAGCAGCTTAGGAGGGGTCCCCGACACTGAAGCTTTCTTT. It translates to CASSLGGVPDTEAFF.

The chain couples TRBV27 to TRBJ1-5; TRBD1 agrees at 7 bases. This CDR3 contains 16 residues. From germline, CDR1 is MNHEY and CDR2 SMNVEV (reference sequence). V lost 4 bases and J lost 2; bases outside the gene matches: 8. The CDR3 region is CASSSGRQGGNQPQHF. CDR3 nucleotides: TGTGCCAGCAGTTCCGGCCGACAGGGAGGCAATCAGCCCCAGCATTTT.

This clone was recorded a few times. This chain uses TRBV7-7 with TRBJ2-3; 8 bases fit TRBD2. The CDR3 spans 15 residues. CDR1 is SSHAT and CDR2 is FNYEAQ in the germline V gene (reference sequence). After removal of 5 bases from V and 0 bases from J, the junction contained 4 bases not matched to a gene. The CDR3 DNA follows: TGTGCCAGCAGCCCGGGGGGGAGGAGCACAGATACGCAGTATTTT. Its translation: CASSPGGRSTDTQYF.

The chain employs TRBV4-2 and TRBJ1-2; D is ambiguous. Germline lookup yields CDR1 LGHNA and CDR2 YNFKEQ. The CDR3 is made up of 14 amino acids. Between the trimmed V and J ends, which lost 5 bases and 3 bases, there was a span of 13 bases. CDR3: CASSDLPLDYGYTF. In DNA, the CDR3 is TGTGCCAGCAGCGACCTCCCATTGGACTATGGCTACACCTTC.

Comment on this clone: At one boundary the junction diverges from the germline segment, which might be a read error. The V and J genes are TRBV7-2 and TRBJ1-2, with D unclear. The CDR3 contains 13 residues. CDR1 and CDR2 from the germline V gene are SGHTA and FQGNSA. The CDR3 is CASSLVGSGGYWF. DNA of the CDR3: TGTGCCAGCAGCTTAGTAGGGTCGGGCGGATACTGGTTC.

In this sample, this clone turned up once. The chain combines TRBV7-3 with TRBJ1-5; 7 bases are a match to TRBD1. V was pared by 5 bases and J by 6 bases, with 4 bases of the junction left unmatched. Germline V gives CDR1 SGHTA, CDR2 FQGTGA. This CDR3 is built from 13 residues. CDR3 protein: CASSPQGVQPQHF. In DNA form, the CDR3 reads TGTGCCAGCAGCCCGCAGGGGGTTCAGCCCCAGCATTTT.

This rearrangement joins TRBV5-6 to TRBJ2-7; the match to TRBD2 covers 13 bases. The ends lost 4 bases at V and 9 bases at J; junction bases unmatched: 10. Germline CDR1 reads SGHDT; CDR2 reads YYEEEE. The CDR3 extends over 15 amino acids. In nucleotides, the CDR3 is TGTGCCAGCAGCGCCCCGGGACTAGCGGGACGGGGGCAGTACTTC. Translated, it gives CASSAPGLAGRGQYF.

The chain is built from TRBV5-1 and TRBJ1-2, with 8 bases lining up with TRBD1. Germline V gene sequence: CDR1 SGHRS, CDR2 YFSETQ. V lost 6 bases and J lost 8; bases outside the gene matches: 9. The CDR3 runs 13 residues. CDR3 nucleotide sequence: TGCGCCAGCACCACTCAGGGGGCTGAAGGCTACACCTTC. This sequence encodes CASTTQGAEGYTF.

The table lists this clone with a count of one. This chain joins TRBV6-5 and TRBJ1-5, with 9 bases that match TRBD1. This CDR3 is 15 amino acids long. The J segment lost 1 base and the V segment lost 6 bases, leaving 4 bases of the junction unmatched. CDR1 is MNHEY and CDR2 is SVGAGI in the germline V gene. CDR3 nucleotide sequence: TGTGCCAGCAGGGGGGGACAGGGAAGCAATCAGCCCCAGCATTTT. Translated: CASRGGQGSNQPQHF.

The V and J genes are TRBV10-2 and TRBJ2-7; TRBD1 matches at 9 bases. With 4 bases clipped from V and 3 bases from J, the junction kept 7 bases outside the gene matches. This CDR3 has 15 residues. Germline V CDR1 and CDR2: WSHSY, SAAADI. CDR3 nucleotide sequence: TGCGCCAGCAGTGTTACGGGACAGGGCGGCTACGAGCAGTACTTC. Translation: CASSVTGQGGYEQYF.

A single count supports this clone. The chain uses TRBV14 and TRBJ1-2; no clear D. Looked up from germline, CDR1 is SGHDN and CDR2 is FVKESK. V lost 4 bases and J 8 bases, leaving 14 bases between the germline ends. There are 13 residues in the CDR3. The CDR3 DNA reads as TGTGCCAGCAGCCTCCTCGAACTAGGCGGCTACACCTTC. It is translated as CASSLLELGGYTF. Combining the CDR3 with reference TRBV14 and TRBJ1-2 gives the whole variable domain EAGVTQFPSHSVIEKGQTVTLRCDPISGHDNLYWYRRVMGKEIKFLLHFVKESKQDESGMPNNRFLAERTGGTYSTLKVQPAELEDSGVYFCASSLLELGGYTFGSGTRLTVV.

The CDR3 here is CATSRGQDYEQYF. In DNA, the CDR3 is TGTGCCACGAGTCGGGGACAGGACTACGAGCAGTACTTC. The chain carries TRBV5-5 and TRBJ2-7, with 8 bases aligning to TRBD1. The V gene's germline CDR1 is SGHKS and CDR2 YYEKEE (reference sequence). The CDR3 is 13 residues long. V shed 9 bases and J 3 bases; nucleotides not matched to a gene: 8.

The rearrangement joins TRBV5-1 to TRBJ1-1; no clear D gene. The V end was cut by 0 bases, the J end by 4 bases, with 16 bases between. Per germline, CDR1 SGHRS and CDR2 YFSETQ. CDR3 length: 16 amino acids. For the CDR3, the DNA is TGCGCCAGCAGCTTGGGGGTGGGCGTCGGAATCACTGAAGCTTTCTTT. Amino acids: CASSLGVGVGITEAFF.

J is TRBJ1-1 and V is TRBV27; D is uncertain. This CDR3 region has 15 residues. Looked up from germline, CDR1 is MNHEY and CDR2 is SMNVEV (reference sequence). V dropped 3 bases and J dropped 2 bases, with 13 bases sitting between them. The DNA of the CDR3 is TGTGCCAGCAGTTTCCCCGGGCGCCCCAACACTGAAGCTTTCTTT. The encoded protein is CASSFPGRPNTEAFF.

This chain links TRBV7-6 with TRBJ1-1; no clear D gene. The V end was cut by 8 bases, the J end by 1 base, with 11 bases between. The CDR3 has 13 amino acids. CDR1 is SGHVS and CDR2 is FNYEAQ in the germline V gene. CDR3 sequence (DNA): TGTGCCAGCCGATCTGGGGAGAACACTGAAGCTTTCTTT. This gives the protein CASRSGENTEAFF.

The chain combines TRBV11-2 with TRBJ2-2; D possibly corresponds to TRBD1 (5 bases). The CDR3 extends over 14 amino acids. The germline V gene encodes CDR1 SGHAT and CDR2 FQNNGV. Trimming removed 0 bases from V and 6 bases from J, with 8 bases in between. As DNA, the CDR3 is TGTGCCAGCAGCTTAGACAGGGTGGCCGGGGAGCTGTTTTTT. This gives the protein CASSLDRVAGELFF.

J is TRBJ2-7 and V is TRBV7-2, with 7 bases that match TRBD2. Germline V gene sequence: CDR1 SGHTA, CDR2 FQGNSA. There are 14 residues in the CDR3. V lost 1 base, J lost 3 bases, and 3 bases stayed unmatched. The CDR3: CASSLDAGVYEQYF. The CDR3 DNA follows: TGTGCCAGCAGCTTAGACGCGGGAGTCTACGAGCAGTACTTC.

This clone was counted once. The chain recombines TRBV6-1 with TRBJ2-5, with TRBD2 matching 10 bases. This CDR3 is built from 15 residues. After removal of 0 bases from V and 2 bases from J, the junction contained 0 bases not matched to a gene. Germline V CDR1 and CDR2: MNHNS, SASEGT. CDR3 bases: TGTGCCAGCAGTGAAGCAGCGGGGGGGCAAGAGACCCAGTACTTC. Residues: CASSEAAGGQETQYF.

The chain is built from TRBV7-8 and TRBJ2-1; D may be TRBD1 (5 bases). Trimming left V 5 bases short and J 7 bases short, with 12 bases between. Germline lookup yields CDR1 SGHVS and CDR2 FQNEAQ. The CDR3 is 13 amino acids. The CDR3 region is CASSGRVSNEQFF. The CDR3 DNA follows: TGTGCCAGCAGCGGCAGGGTTTCGAATGAGCAGTTCTTC.

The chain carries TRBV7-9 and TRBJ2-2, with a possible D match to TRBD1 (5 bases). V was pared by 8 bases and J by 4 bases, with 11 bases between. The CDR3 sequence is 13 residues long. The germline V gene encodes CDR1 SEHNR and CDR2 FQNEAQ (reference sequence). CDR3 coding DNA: TGTGCCAGCTTAGGGGTTACCACCGGGGAGCTGTTTTTT. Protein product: CASLGVTTGELFF.

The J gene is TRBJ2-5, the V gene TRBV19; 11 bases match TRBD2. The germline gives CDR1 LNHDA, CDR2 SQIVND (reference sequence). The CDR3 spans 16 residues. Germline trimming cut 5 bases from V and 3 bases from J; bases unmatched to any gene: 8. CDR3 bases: TGTGCCAGTAGTCCGCTAGCGGGAGGTAGCAAAGAGACCCAGTACTTC. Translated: CASSPLAGGSKETQYF.

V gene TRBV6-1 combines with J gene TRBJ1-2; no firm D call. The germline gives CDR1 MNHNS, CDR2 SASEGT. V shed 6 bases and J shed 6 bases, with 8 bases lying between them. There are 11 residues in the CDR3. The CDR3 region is CASRPWDGYTF. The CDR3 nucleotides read TGTGCCAGCAGACCCTGGGATGGCTACACCTTC.

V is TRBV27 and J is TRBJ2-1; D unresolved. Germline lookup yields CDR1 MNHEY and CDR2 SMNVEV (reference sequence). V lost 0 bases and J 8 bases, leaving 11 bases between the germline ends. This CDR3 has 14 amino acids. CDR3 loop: CASSLSRVGHEQFF. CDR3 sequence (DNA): TGTGCCAGCAGTTTATCCCGCGTCGGGCATGAGCAGTTCTTC.